Each of the 22 T cell receptor beta chains below was sequenced from the same sample in a study of blood T cells in healthy people across ages. A second PCR, run for about 7 to 11 cycles, used a sample-barcoded 5' primer plus a J-beta primer mix. A single record per CDR3 protein comes from TCRdb applying MiXCR to the 5' RACE reads. The table includes 550,000 to 650,000 distinct CDR3 sequences, about 26% detected once. A further study also used this sample, focusing on T cells of mothers and their children.

The sequenced sample was blood. These TCRs come from a boy aged 2 to 10 in good health.

This clonotype has at least ten counts. The chain carries TRBV12-3 or TRBV12-4 and TRBJ2-5, with D hard to call. The CDR3 loop spans 13 amino acids. V shed 5 bases and J shed 5 bases, with 12 bases lying between them. The CDR3 region is CASSPSWSETQYF. CDR3 sequence (DNA): TGTGCCAGCAGTCCTTCGTGGAGCGAGACCCAGTACTTC.

This clonotype was detected only a few times. This sequence joins TRBV3-1 and TRBJ2-4; D unclear. Trimming took 1 base from V and 0 from J, leaving 13 bases between them. Germline V gene data show CDR1 as LGHDT and CDR2 as YNNKEL (reference sequence). The CDR3 loop spans 17 amino acids. The CDR3 loop is CASSQASTASAKNIQYF. In DNA, the CDR3 is TGTGCCAGCAGCCAAGCAAGTACAGCCTCAGCCAAAAACATTCAGTACTTC.

This clonotype was observed a handful of times. The chain employs TRBV5-1 and TRBJ2-5, with 9 nucleotides matching TRBD1. The CDR3 runs to 15 residues. V trimming: 4 bases; J trimming: 5 bases; junction bases outside the gene matches: 9. Germline CDR1 and CDR2: SGHRS and YFSETQ. The CDR3 bases are TGCGCCAGCAGCCCGCGGGACAGGGTTTTGGAGACCCAGTACTTC. Translation gives CASSPRDRVLETQYF.

This clonotype was counted only a few times. This rearrangement joins TRBV18 to TRBJ1-3; D is undetermined. The CDR3 runs to 16 residues. Germline assignment: CDR1 KGHSH and CDR2 LQKENI. Trimming stripped 4 bases from V and 3 bases from J, with 16 bases between. CDR3 sequence: CASSLGSSRFGNTIYF. DNA of the CDR3: TGTGCCAGCTCACTGGGGAGCTCCAGATTTGGAAACACCATATATTTT.

The chain combines TRBV3-1 with TRBJ2-1; 9 nucleotides align to TRBD2. Germline lookup yields CDR1 LGHDT and CDR2 YNNKEL (reference sequence). V was clipped by 0 bases and J by 4 bases; unmatched bases: 7. This CDR3 region has 17 residues. Written as DNA, the CDR3 is TGTGCCAGCAGCCAAGAGATTGGAGCGGGAGGATACAATGAGCAGTTCTTC. Translation gives CASSQEIGAGGYNEQFF.

The gene calls are TRBV27 and TRBJ2-1, with 8 bases lining up with TRBD2. The CDR3 contains 14 residues. Germline V gene lookup returns CDR1 MNHEY and CDR2 SMNVEV (reference sequence). The junction had 7 bases not matched to a gene; V was cut back by 2 bases and J by 10 bases. The CDR3: CASSLRLVAGEQFF. In DNA form, the CDR3 reads TGTGCCAGCAGTTTAAGGTTGGTAGCGGGAGAGCAGTTCTTC.

This chain joins TRBV9 and TRBJ1-1; possible D gene TRBD1, 6 bases. The CDR3 contains 13 residues. Trimming cost V 2 bases and J 4 bases, with 9 bases left between them. Germline V gene sequence: CDR1 SGDLS, CDR2 YYNGEE. The CDR3 nucleotides read TGTGCCAGCAGCGTTGGACAGAGCACTGAAGCTTTCTTT. Translated, it gives CASSVGQSTEAFF.

V and J are TRBV28 and TRBJ2-7; D may be TRBD2 (6 bases). Germline CDR1 is MDHEN and CDR2 is SYDVKM. The CDR3 runs 13 residues. V lost 8 bases and J lost 2, with 13 bases in between. The CDR3 nucleotides are TGTGCCAGCCAGGGAAGGGAGGCCTACGAGCAGTACTTC. Translating gives CASQGREAYEQYF. The entire variable domain, with the rest obtained from reference TRBV28 and TRBJ2-7, is as follows: DVKVTQSSRYLVKRTGEKVFLECVQDMDHENMFWYRQDPGLGLRLIYFSYDVKMKEKGDIPEGYSVSREKKERFSLILESASTNQTSMYLCASQGREAYEQYFGPGTRLTVT.

This rearrangement joins TRBV2 to TRBJ2-5, with D possibly matching TRBD2 (5 bases). The DNA end favors TRBJ2-1, so the J call may be wrong. CDR3 length: 15 amino acids. CDR1 is SNHLY, CDR2 FYNNEI, per germline. The CDR3 here is CASSEALRTHNEQFF. In nucleotides, the CDR3 is TGTGCCAGCAGTGAAGCGCTTCGGACTCATAATGAGCAGTTCTTC.

This rearrangement joins TRBV27 to TRBJ1-1, with unresolved D. Germline assignment: CDR1 MNHEY and CDR2 SMNVEV (reference sequence). CDR3 length: 11 residues. Trimming took off 8 bases at V and 4 bases at J, with 8 bases between the two ends. This CDR3 is CASGWRTEAFF. In nucleotides, the CDR3 is TGTGCCAGCGGTTGGCGCACTGAAGCTTTCTTT.

This clonotype was observed a few times. The chain employs TRBV7-2 and TRBJ2-7; TRBD1 agrees at 9 bases. There are 13 residues in the CDR3. Germline values: CDR1 SGHTA, CDR2 FQGNSA. Germline trimming cut 9 bases from V and 5 bases from J; bases unmatched to any gene: 8. CDR3 region: CASSLGQGNEQYF. The CDR3 nucleotides read TGTGCCAGTTCTCTAGGACAGGGGAACGAGCAGTACTTC.

The table lists this clonotype with a few counts. This chain links TRBV14 with TRBJ2-5, with TRBD2 matching 8 bases. The junction had 5 bases not matched to a gene; V was cut back by 0 bases and J by 2 bases. Germline lookup yields CDR1 SGHDN and CDR2 FVKESK. The CDR3 runs to 16 residues. The CDR3 loop is CASSQDRGLGQETQYF. The DNA for the CDR3 is TGTGCCAGCAGCCAAGATAGGGGACTAGGACAAGAGACCCAGTACTTC.

This clonotype was seen once. The chain employs TRBV24-1 and TRBJ1-1, with D possibly matching TRBD1 (6 bases). The V end was cut by 2 bases, the J end by 1 base, with 10 bases between. The CDR3 loop spans 15 amino acids. The germline gives CDR1 KGHDR, CDR2 SFDVKD. CDR3 sequence reads: CATSDSGAGNTEAFF. The CDR3 region has the DNA TGTGCCACCAGTGATTCAGGGGCTGGGAACACTGAAGCTTTCTTT.

This sequence joins TRBV18 and TRBJ2-1; tentatively, D is TRBD1 (6 bases). With 3 bases removed from V and 0 bases from J, the gap between germline ends came to 18 bases. The V gene's germline CDR1 is KGHSH and CDR2 LQKENI. The CDR3 spans 18 residues. This chain's CDR3 is CASSPILRGGSSYNEQFF. The DNA for the CDR3 is TGTGCCAGCTCACCGATTCTGAGAGGGGGAAGCTCCTACAATGAGCAGTTCTTC.

The genes are TRBV29-1 and TRBJ2-2; the D gene could be TRBD1 or TRBD2 (5 bases each). The germline gives CDR1 SQVTM, CDR2 ANQGSEA. V gave up 6 bases and J gave up 3 bases, with 11 bases separating them. The CDR3 consists of 13 residues. The CDR3 DNA reads as TGCAGCGTCCGGGACGCATACACCGGGGAGCTGTTTTTT. It yields the protein CSVRDAYTGELFF.

This clonotype showed up just a few times. The chain joins TRBV30 to TRBJ2-3; the D is unclear. CDR1 and CDR2 (germline): GTSNPN, SVGIG (reference sequence). The CDR3 extends over 13 amino acids. V lost 1 base, J lost 3 bases, and 8 bases lay in between. The CDR3 protein is CAWSAQRTDTQYF. The DNA for the CDR3 is TGTGCCTGGAGTGCCCAGCGAACAGATACGCAGTATTTT. Supplemented by reference TRBV30 and TRBJ2-3, the full variable domain reads SQTIHQWPATLVQPVGSPLSLECTVEGTSNPNLYWYRQAAGRGLQLLFYSVGIGQISSEVPQNLSASRPQDRQFILSSKKLLLSDSGFYLCAWSAQRTDTQYFGPGTRLTVL.

V and J are TRBV6-2 or TRBV6-3 and TRBJ2-2; unclear D gene. V dropped 6 bases and J dropped 3 bases, with 17 bases sitting between them. This CDR3 contains 16 residues. The V gene's germline CDR1 is MNHEY and CDR2 SVGEGT. The CDR3 DNA is TGTGCCAGCAGCCCCTTCCACCTCCGGTACACCGGGGAGCTGTTTTTT. The encoded protein is CASSPFHLRYTGELFF.

This clonotype was found a few times. The chain links TRBV4-3 to TRBJ2-1, with 7 bases that match TRBD2. CDR3 length: 15 amino acids. CDR1 LGHNA and CDR2 YSLEER come from the germline V gene. Unmatched junction bases numbered 9, after V lost 1 base and J lost 9 bases. This chain's CDR3 is CASSQGGRAGGEQFF. CDR3 DNA sequence: TGCGCCAGCAGCCAAGGAGGGAGGGCCGGGGGTGAGCAGTTCTTC.

This chain links TRBV5-5 with TRBJ2-7; D may correspond to TRBD1 or TRBD2 (5 bases each). V lost 3 bases to trimming and J lost 9 bases, with 19 bases between them. There are 14 residues in the CDR3. Germline CDR1 SGHKS, CDR2 YYEKEE (reference sequence). DNA of the CDR3: TGTGCCAGCAGCTCCCCGGGACGGCGGATCGTGCAGTACTTC. Translating it yields CASSSPGRRIVQYF.

This clonotype was seen a handful of times. The rearrangement joins TRBV6-2 or TRBV6-3 to TRBJ2-1, with 11 bases aligning to TRBD2. The junction had 8 bases not matched to a gene; V was cut back by 6 bases and J by 7 bases. CDR1 and CDR2 (germline): MNHEY, SVGEGT. This CDR3 comprises 15 residues. The CDR3 DNA sequence: TGTGCCAGCAGGTTAGCGGGAGGGCCTAAAAATGAGCAGTTCTTC. Translated, it gives CASRLAGGPKNEQFF.

The CDR3 loop reads CASRQPLGANEKLFF. CDR3 nucleotide sequence: TGTGCCAGCAGGCAGCCGTTGGGGGCTAATGAAAAACTGTTTTTT. The J gene is TRBJ1-4, the V gene TRBV28; D might be TRBD1 (5 bases). This CDR3 spans 15 amino acids. V was clipped by 6 bases and J by 3 bases, with 14 bases between them. Germline CDR1 is MDHEN and CDR2 is SYDVKM.

V and J are TRBV7-9 and TRBJ2-3; TRBD2 aligns across 9 bases. Per germline, CDR1 SEHNR and CDR2 FQNEAQ (reference sequence). V shed 5 bases, J shed 4 bases, and the junction held 10 bases outside the gene matches. The CDR3 loop spans 16 amino acids. The DNA for the CDR3 is TGTGCCAGCAGCGGAATGGGACTAGCAGATGCAGATACGCAGTATTTT. Its protein product is CASSGMGLADADTQYF. The variable domain in full, with the rest retrieved from reference TRBV7-9 and TRBJ2-3, is DTGVSQNPRHKITKRGQNVTFRCDPISEHNRLYWYRQTLGQGPEFLTYFQNEAQLEKSRLLSDRFSAERPKGSFSTLEIQRTEQGDSAMYLCASSGMGLADADTQYFGPGTRLTVL.